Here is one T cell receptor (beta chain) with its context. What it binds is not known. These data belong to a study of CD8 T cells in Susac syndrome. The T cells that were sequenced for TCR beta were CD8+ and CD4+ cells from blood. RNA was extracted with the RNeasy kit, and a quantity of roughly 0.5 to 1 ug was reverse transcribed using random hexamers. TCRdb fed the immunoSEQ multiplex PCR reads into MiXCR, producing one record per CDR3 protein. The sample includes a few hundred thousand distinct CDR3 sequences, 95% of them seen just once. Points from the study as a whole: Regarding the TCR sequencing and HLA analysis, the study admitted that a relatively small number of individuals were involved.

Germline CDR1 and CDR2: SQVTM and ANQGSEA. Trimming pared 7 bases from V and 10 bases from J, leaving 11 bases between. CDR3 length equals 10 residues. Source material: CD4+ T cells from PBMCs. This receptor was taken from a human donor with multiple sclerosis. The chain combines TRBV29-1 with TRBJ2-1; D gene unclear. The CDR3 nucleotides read TGCAGCGCGACTGGTGTCGAGCAGTTCTTC. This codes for CSATGVEQFF.